This entry concerns a single TCR beta chain. Its antigen is not identified. At one of its ends the junction is not consistent with the germline gene, which may arise from a read error. These data come from a study of T cells in Graves' hyperthyroidism and ophthalmopathy. Whole-study results and caveats: Most clonotypes expanded in thyroid above 0.001 were likewise present in blood. Ophthalmopathy could be told apart from stable hyperthyroidism with a 13 V-J model.

Patients having uncontrolled infection, another autoimmune disease, pregnancy or lactation were not included. Amplification of TCR beta CDR3 regions was performed using RNA transcripts as template. The TCR CDR3 first-round RT-PCR relied on the HTBI primer set. TCRdb re-analysed the multiplex PCR reads in MiXCR, keeping a single row per CDR3 protein. This sample carries over 350,000 distinct CDR3 sequences, around 15% of them seen once, and the ten largest clones take 25% to 30%. This clonotype was obtained from a man in his forties or fifties with Graves' ophthalmopathy. The sample comprised blood.

This CDR3 is CVGQLGNSPLHF. The CDR3, as DNA: TGTGTCGGACAGCTGGGAAATTCGCCCCTCCACTTT. V is TRBV6-1 and J is TRBJ1-6, with a possible D match to TRBD1 (6 bases). This CDR3 is 12 amino acids long. Per the germline V gene, CDR1 is MNHNS and CDR2 is SASEGT.